This T cell receptor (beta chain) was profiled in a study of blood T cells in healthy people across ages. The wider study: When template switching was applied, about one barcoded beta molecule was captured per two T cells. Study-level points and caveats: Strong correlation existed between TCR beta diversity and naive T cell percentage.

Turning to this clonotype: Its cognate antigen is unknown. Relative to the germline gene, one junction end is altered; a read error may explain this.

PCR was performed a second time for about 7 to 12 cycles using a sample-barcoded 5' primer and a J-beta primer mix. Researchers report that a template-switch adaptor with 12 random nucleotides tagged each cDNA molecule. TCRdb ran MiXCR on the 5' RACE reads and lists one entry per CDR3 protein. This table has around 1,600,000 distinct CDR3 sequences, roughly two fifths appearing once. The study recruited healthy Caucasian donors from Russia who were aged about 6 to 90. The germline gives CDR1 SGDLS, CDR2 YYNGEE. This CDR3 is built from 14 residues. The specimen was blood. This chain joins TRBV9 and TRBJ1-2; possibly TRBD1 for D (6 bases). This TCR was recovered from a woman aged 18-30 years in good health. The CDR3 loop reads CVSSVEGGNYGYTF. In DNA form, the CDR3 reads TGTGTCAGCAGCGTAGAGGGGGGAAACTATGGCTACACCTTC.